This is a list of T cell receptor beta chains from one sample in a study of T cell responses to AZD1222 COVID-19 vaccine. Libraries were prepared by immunoSEQ multiplex PCR; TCRdb keeps only in-frame clonotypes and omits some of them. The sample holds 130,000 to 150,000 clones, just over 90% seen once. The specimen was peripheral blood, collected on day 0 of MenACWY control vaccination. Every receptor here comes from an adult in good health. Both conserved end residues are part of each CDR3. The order of the fields is D gene, J gene, clone size, V gene, CDR3 protein, CDR3 DNA. D genes are given only for firm matches. Clone size is stated in some rows and not others, as once, few, many or a class when expanded.

>NA|TRBJ1-3|NA|TRBV7-9
CASSLSISGNTIYF
TGTGCCAGCAGCTTAAGCATCTCTGGAAACACCATATATTTT
>NA|TRBJ1-4|NA|TRBV7-9
CASSLWQGREKLFF
TGTGCCAGCAGCTTATGGCAGGGTCGTGAAAAACTGTTTTTT
>NA|TRBJ2-7|NA|TRBV12-3/TRBV12-4
CASSLTSAHEQYF
TGTGCCAGCAGTCTCACTAGTGCGCACGAGCAGTACTTC
>NA|TRBJ1-3|NA|TRBV4-1
CASSHAPGGSGNTIYF
TGCGCCAGCAGCCATGCCCCGGGAGGCTCTGGAAACACCATATATTTT
>NA|TRBJ1-4|NA|TRBV6-9
CASSPARGAEKLFF
TGTGCCAGCAGTCCCGCCCGGGGGGCGGAAAAACTGTTTTTT
>NA|TRBJ1-1|NA|TRBV12-3/TRBV12-4
CASTPRPGGEAFF
TGTGCCAGCACCCCTAGGCCGGGAGGTGAAGCTTTCTTT
>NA|TRBJ1-1|NA|TRBV2
CASNRPGSDTEAFF
TGTGCCAGCAATAGGCCAGGCAGCGACACTGAAGCTTTCTTT
>NA|TRBJ2-2|NA|TRBV28
CAIQGPRSDTGELFF
TGTGCCATACAAGGGCCCCGGTCGGACACCGGGGAGCTGTTTTTT
>NA|TRBJ2-2|NA|TRBV10-3
CAIGQGGTGELFF
TGTGCCATCGGGCAGGGTGGAACCGGGGAGCTGTTTTTT
>TRBD1|TRBJ1-5|NA|TRBV5-8
CASSLWDSRQPQHF
TGTGCCAGCAGCTTGTGGGACAGTCGTCAGCCCCAGCATTTT
>NA|TRBJ2-1|NA|TRBV11-2
CASSLGWLGSVSRYNEQFF
TGTGCCAGCAGCTTAGGGTGGCTGGGCAGCGTCTCGAGGTACAATGAGCAGTTCTTC
>NA|TRBJ1-4|NA|TRBV27
CASRRGEKLFF
TGTGCCAGCAGGCGGGGAGAAAAACTGTTTTTT
>NA|TRBJ1-5|NA|TRBV19
CASSLTGVNQPQHF
TGTGCCAGTAGTCTCACGGGGGTAAACCAGCCCCAGCATTTT
>NA|TRBJ2-1|NA|TRBV11-1
CASSLSLDRTYNEQFF
TGTGCCAGCAGCTTATCCCTCGACAGGACCTACAATGAGCAGTTCTTC
>TRBD2|TRBJ2-7|NA|TRBV27
CASGGGTRKQQYF
TGTGCCAGCGGTGGGGGGACTAGAAAGCAGCAGTACTTC
>NA|TRBJ1-6|NA|TRBV7-8
CASSLVWDSPLHF
TGTGCCAGCAGCCTCGTTTGGGACTCACCCCTCCACTTT
>NA|TRBJ1-2|NA|TRBV4-2
CASSQDRGWNYGYTF
TGTGCCAGCAGCCAAGATCGGGGGTGGAACTATGGCTACACCTTC
>NA|TRBJ1-1|NA|TRBV5-1
CASSLGRGNTEAFF
TGCGCCAGCAGCTTGGGGCGGGGGAACACTGAAGCTTTCTTT
>TRBD2|TRBJ2-1|once|TRBV24-1
CATSGRLAGLYEQFF
TGTGCCACCAGTGGCCGACTAGCGGGATTATATGAGCAGTTCTTC
>TRBD1|TRBJ1-2|NA|TRBV3-1/TRBV3-2
CASSLKAGGLYGYTF
TGTGCCAGCAGCCTTAAGGCAGGGGGCCTCTATGGCTACACCTTC
>NA|TRBJ2-4|NA|TRBV5-1
CASSPPGSHPPGDIQYF
TGCGCCAGCAGCCCCCCCGGGTCTCATCCACCTGGAGACATTCAGTACTTC
>TRBD2|TRBJ2-2|NA|TRBV3-1/TRBV3-2
CASSPGLNTGELFF
TGTGCCAGCAGCCCGGGACTAAACACCGGGGAGCTGTTTTTT
>TRBD1|TRBJ1-5|NA|TRBV11-2
CASSRGQGTNQPQHF
TGTGCCAGCAGCCGAGGACAGGGGACCAATCAGCCCCAGCATTTT
>TRBD1|TRBJ1-2|NA|TRBV3-1/TRBV3-2
CASSTTGDYGYTF
TGTGCCAGCAGCACTACAGGGGATTATGGCTACACCTTC
>NA|TRBJ1-5|NA|TRBV5-5
CASSRDGNQPQHF
TGTGCCAGCAGCCGAGACGGGAATCAGCCCCAGCATTTT
>TRBD1|TRBJ2-3|NA|TRBV27
CASSPKTGGTDTQYF
TGTGCCAGCAGTCCGAAGACAGGGGGCACAGATACGCAGTATTTT
>NA|TRBJ2-7|NA|TRBV3-1/TRBV3-2
CASSPRWVGDAYEQYF
TGTGCCAGCAGCCCCCGTTGGGTAGGAGATGCCTACGAGCAGTACTTC
>NA|TRBJ2-5|NA|TRBV15
CATSGLGRDGETQYF
TGTGCCACCAGCGGACTCGGCAGGGATGGGGAGACCCAGTACTTC
>NA|TRBJ1-6|NA|TRBV2
CASSHEASPLHF
TGTGCCAGCAGCCACGAGGCGTCACCCCTCCACTTT
>NA|TRBJ1-2|NA|TRBV6-5
CASREGKVRPGYTF
TGTGCCAGCAGGGAGGGAAAGGTGAGGCCTGGCTACACCTTC
>TRBD1|TRBJ1-5|NA|TRBV19
CASLDRGSSNQPQHF
TGTGCCAGCCTAGACAGGGGGTCTAGCAATCAGCCCCAGCATTTT
>NA|TRBJ1-5|NA|TRBV7-9
CASSLENQPQHF
TGTGCCAGCAGCTTAGAAAATCAGCCCCAGCATTTT
>NA|TRBJ2-3|NA|TRBV3-1/TRBV3-2
CASSQDAGAGDTQYF
TGTGCCAGCAGCCAAGACGCGGGGGCCGGGGATACGCAGTATTTT
>NA|TRBJ1-3|once|TRBV7-8
CASSSISGNTIYF
TGTGCCAGCAGCTCCATTTCTGGAAACACCATATATTTT
>TRBD1|TRBJ1-1|once|TRBV6-5
CASSLPGQGVGLAFF
TGTGCCAGCAGCCTTCCGGGACAGGGGGTAGGCTTGGCTTTCTTT
>NA|TRBJ2-1|NA|TRBV7-9
CAITREQFF
TGTGCCATTACGAGGGAGCAGTTCTTC
>NA|TRBJ1-1|NA|TRBV27
CASSSGFRGRTEAFF
TGTGCCAGCAGTTCAGGCTTCCGGGGTCGGACTGAAGCTTTCTTT